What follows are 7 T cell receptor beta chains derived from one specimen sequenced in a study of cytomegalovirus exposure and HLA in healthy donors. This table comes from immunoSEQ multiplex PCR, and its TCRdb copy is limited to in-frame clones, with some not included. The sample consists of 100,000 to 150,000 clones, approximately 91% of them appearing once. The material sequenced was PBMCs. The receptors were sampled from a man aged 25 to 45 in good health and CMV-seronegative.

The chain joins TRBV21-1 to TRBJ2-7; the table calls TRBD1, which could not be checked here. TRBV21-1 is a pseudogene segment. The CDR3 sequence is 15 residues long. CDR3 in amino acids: CASPIAYRDSYEQYF. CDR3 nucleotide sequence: TGTGCCAGCCCCATCGCTTACAGGGACTCCTACGAGCAGTACTTC.

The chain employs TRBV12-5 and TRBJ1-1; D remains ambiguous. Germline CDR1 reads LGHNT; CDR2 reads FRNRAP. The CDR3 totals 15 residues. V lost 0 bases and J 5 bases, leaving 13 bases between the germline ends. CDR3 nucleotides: TGTGCTAGTGGTTTGGTAGGAAAAAGCGGTACTGAAGCTTTCTTT. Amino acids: CASGLVGKSGTEAFF.

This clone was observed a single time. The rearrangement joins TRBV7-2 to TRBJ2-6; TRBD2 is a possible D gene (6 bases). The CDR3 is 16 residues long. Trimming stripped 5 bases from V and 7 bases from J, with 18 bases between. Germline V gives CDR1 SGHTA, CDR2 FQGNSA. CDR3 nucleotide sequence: TGTGCCAGCAGCGGGACTGAGCCCTTTGGCGCCAACGTCCTGACTTTC. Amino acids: CASSGTEPFGANVLTF. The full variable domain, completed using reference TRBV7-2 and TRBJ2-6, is GAGVSQSPSNKVTEKGKDVELRCDPISGHTALYWYRQSLGQGLEFLIYFQGNSAPDKSGLPSDRFSAERTGGSVSTLTIQRTQQEDSAVYLCASSGTEPFGANVLTFGAGSRLTVL.

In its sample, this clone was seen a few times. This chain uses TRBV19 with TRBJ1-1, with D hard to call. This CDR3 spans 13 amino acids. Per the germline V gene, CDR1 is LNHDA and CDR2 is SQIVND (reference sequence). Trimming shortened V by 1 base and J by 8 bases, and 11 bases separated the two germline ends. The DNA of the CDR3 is TGTGCCAGTAGTATAGGCCACCAAACAGAAGCTTTCTTT. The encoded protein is CASSIGHQTEAFF.

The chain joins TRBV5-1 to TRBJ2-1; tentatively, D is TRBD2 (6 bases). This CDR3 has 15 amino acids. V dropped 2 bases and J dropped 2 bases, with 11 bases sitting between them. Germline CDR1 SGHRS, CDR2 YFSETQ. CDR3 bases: TGCGCCAGCAGCTTCTCGGGAGCCCCCTACAATGAGCAGTTCTTC. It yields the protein CASSFSGAPYNEQFF.

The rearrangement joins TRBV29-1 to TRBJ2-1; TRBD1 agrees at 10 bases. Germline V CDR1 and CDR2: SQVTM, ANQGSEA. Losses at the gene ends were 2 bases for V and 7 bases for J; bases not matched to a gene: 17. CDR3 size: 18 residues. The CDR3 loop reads CSVEPKWTGGFRENEQFF. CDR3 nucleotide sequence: TGCAGCGTTGAACCCAAGTGGACAGGGGGATTCAGAGAAAATGAGCAGTTCTTC.

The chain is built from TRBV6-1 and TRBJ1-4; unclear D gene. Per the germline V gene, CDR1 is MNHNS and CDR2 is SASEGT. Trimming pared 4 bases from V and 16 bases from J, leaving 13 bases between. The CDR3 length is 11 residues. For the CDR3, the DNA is TGTGCCAGCAGTGGCCCCGGGTGGAGGTTTTTT. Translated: CASSGPGWRFF.